These 28 T cell receptor beta chains originate from one sample sequenced in a study of cytomegalovirus exposure and HLA in healthy donors (dated 2017 in TCRdb). Libraries were built with the immunoSEQ multiplex PCR assay. The source is immuneACCESS, and TCRdb retained only in-frame sequences with V and J called. Part of the clones is not carried over; for the studies checked, unresolved V genes explain less than half of this, and the remainder is unexplained. The sample includes more than 300,000 clones, with just over 85% observed a single time. Approximately 0.84% of the sample rests with the top ten. Sequencing input: PBMCs. These receptors originate from a woman younger than 30 in good health and CMV-seronegative.

The chain carries TRBV30 and TRBJ2-5; TRBD2 is a possible D gene (6 bases). Per the germline V gene, CDR1 is GTSNPN and CDR2 is SVGIG (reference sequence). V was cut by 2 bases and J by 1 base, with 8 bases left in between. This CDR3 is 13 amino acids long. CDR3 in DNA: TGTGCCTGGAGTACACTAGCCCAAGAGACCCAGTACTTC. Translation gives CAWSTLAQETQYF.

This clone has a single count. The J gene is TRBJ1-1, the V gene TRBV18, with D unclear. Germline CDR1 is KGHSH and CDR2 is LQKENI. Between the trimmed V and J ends, which lost 2 bases and 11 bases, there was a span of 12 bases. This CDR3 is 12 amino acids long. The CDR3 DNA is TGTGCCAGCTCACCAGCGGGCGGTGGCGCTTTCTTT. This gives the protein CASSPAGGGAFF.

The V gene is TRBV7-2, the J gene TRBJ1-3; TRBD1 matches 7 bases. The CDR3 length is 15 residues. CDR1 SGHTA and CDR2 FQGNSA come from the germline V gene. V was clipped by 5 bases and J by 2 bases; unmatched bases: 6. CDR3 DNA: TGTGCCAGCAGCAGGGACAGTGGTCCTGGAAACACCATATATTTT. It encodes CASSRDSGPGNTIYF.

This chain joins TRBV4-1 and TRBJ2-7; 10 bases match TRBD2. This CDR3 comprises 13 residues. V shed 5 bases and J 5 bases; nucleotides not matched to a gene: 3. Germline CDR1 MGHRA, CDR2 YSYEKL. In nucleotides, the CDR3 is TGCGCCAGCAGCACAGGACTAGCGGACGAGCAGTACTTC. This translates into CASSTGLADEQYF.

The chain couples TRBV5-6 to TRBJ2-1; D gene uncertain. The CDR3 has 15 amino acids. Germline V gene lookup returns CDR1 SGHDT and CDR2 YYEEEE. Trimming stripped 3 bases from V and 3 bases from J, with 13 bases between. CDR3 amino acids: CASSSAALFYNEQFF. CDR3 nucleotides: TGTGCCAGCAGCTCGGCGGCTCTTTTCTACAATGAGCAGTTCTTC.

The chain couples TRBV2 to TRBJ2-7; TRBD2 matches at 7 bases. CDR1 is SNHLY and CDR2 is FYNNEI in the germline V gene. Losses at the gene ends were 6 bases for V and 6 bases for J; bases not matched to a gene: 11. The CDR3 has 14 amino acids. The CDR3 spells CASRWETSYIEQYF. DNA of the CDR3: TGTGCCAGCAGGTGGGAGACTAGCTATATCGAGCAGTACTTC. Full variable domain (outside the CDR3, taken from reference TRBV2 and TRBJ2-7): EPEVTQTPSHQVTQMGQEVILRCVPISNHLYFYWYRQILGQKVEFLVSFYNNEISEKSEIFDDQFSVERPDGSNFTLKIRSTKLEDSAMYFCASRWETSYIEQYFGPGTRLTVT.

This sequence joins TRBV28 and TRBJ1-1, with 9 bases that match TRBD1. This CDR3 has 14 residues. V was pared by 7 bases and J by 1 base, with 4 bases of the junction left unmatched. CDR1 MDHEN and CDR2 SYDVKM come from the germline V gene. CDR3 region: CASNPDRGNTEAFF. The DNA of the CDR3 is TGTGCCAGCAACCCGGACAGGGGGAACACTGAAGCTTTCTTT.

This chain links TRBV6-4 with TRBJ2-1; 9 nucleotides agree with TRBD1. Germline V CDR1 and CDR2: MRHNA, SNTAGT. Trimming removed 6 bases from V and 7 bases from J; junction bases left unmatched: 19. CDR3 length: 18 residues. The CDR3 loop is CASSHYRRPRDRENEQFF. Here the CDR3 DNA reads TGTGCCAGCAGCCACTACCGGAGACCCCGGGACAGGGAGAATGAGCAGTTCTTC.

V is TRBV6-1 and J is TRBJ1-2, with TRBD1 matching over 7 bases. Germline CDR1 reads MNHNS; CDR2 reads SASEGT. With 6 bases clipped from V and 6 bases from J, the junction kept 7 bases outside the gene matches. This CDR3 has 13 amino acids. This CDR3 reads CASRLQGMDGYTF. The CDR3 DNA is TGTGCCAGCAGATTACAGGGGATGGATGGCTACACCTTC.

This clone was counted a single time. The chain employs TRBV5-1 and TRBJ2-3, with 8 bases matching TRBD2. After removal of 0 bases from V and 5 bases from J, the junction contained 8 bases not matched to a gene. The germline V gene has CDR1 SGHRS and CDR2 YFSETQ. The CDR3 has 16 residues. The CDR3 bases are TGCGCCAGCAGCTTGGCTAGCGGGCTCAGGATAGATACGCAGTATTTT. This codes for CASSLASGLRIDTQYF.

V usage is TRBV9 and J usage is TRBJ2-1; TRBD2 matches 9 bases. V lost 0 bases to trimming and J lost 3 bases; unmatched junction nucleotides: 4. The CDR3 has 16 amino acids. Germline-derived CDR1 and CDR2 are SGDLS and YYNGEE. Here the CDR3 reads CASSVGPSGVYNEQFF. CDR3 DNA sequence: TGTGCCAGCAGCGTAGGCCCTAGCGGGGTCTACAATGAGCAGTTCTTC.

This chain uses TRBV6-6 with TRBJ1-2; 8 bases align to TRBD1. CDR3 size: 14 residues. Trimming took 5 bases from V and 4 from J; bases not matched to a gene: 6. Looked up from germline, CDR1 is MNHNY and CDR2 is SVGAGI (reference sequence). CDR3 sequence reads: CASSGRTGFYGYTF. CDR3 in DNA: TGTGCCAGCAGTGGTCGGACAGGGTTCTATGGCTACACCTTC.

The chain carries TRBV29-1 and TRBJ2-1; D perhaps matches TRBD2 (6 bases). The length of the CDR3 is 16 residues. V shed 2 bases and J shed 1 base, with 15 bases lying between them. Germline assignment: CDR1 SQVTM and CDR2 ANQGSEA. The CDR3 loop is CSVELGGPTSYNEQFF. In nucleotides, the CDR3 is TGCAGCGTTGAATTGGGAGGCCCAACATCCTACAATGAGCAGTTCTTC.

The chain joins TRBV2 to TRBJ1-1; D is uncertain. Trimming took 4 bases from V and 0 from J, leaving 12 bases between them. This CDR3 is 15 amino acids long. Germline CDR1 reads SNHLY; CDR2 reads FYNNEI. The CDR3 DNA is TGTGCCAGCAGTGTGGAAAAAACAGTGAACACTGAAGCTTTCTTT. Translated, it gives CASSVEKTVNTEAFF.

This chain connects TRBV5-5 to TRBJ2-5; 12 bases align to TRBD2. The length of the CDR3 is 16 residues. The germline V gene has CDR1 SGHKS and CDR2 YYEKEE (reference sequence). V was clipped by 4 bases and J by 1 base; unmatched bases: 5. The CDR3 DNA reads TGTGCCAGCAGCATCGGACTAGCGGGAATCCAAGAGACCCAGTACTTC. Protein product: CASSIGLAGIQETQYF.

J is TRBJ1-2 and V is TRBV19, with D perhaps matching TRBD1 (5 bases). From germline, CDR1 is LNHDA and CDR2 SQIVND (reference sequence). Trimming cost V 5 bases and J 4 bases, with 20 bases left between them. The CDR3 has 16 residues. The CDR3 coding sequence is TGTGCCAGTAGTCACCCGGCGGGACCGGGGCCCTATGGCTACACCTTC. It yields the protein CASSHPAGPGPYGYTF.

The gene calls are TRBV4-3 and TRBJ2-7; D unresolved. The CDR3 loop spans 14 amino acids. V was pared by 4 bases and J by 0 bases, with 10 bases between. Per germline, CDR1 LGHNA and CDR2 YSLEER. CDR3: CASSLPRSSYEQYF. Here the CDR3 DNA reads TGCGCCAGCAGCCTCCCCCGGAGCTCCTACGAGCAGTACTTC.

Written as DNA, the CDR3 is TGCAGCTTACGGACTAACAATGAGCAGTTCTTC. This translates into CSLRTNNEQFF. The genes are TRBV29-1 and TRBJ2-1, with D maybe TRBD2 (6 bases). V lost 8 bases, J lost 5 bases, and 10 bases lay in between. This CDR3 has 11 residues. Per germline, CDR1 SQVTM and CDR2 ANQGSEA.

V usage is TRBV2 and J usage is TRBJ2-7; 14 bases fit TRBD2. Germline CDR1 SNHLY, CDR2 FYNNEI. V trimming: 4 bases; J trimming: 0 bases; junction bases outside the gene matches: 5. The length of the CDR3 is 17 residues. This CDR3 is CASSVGLAGASSYEQYF. The CDR3 bases are TGTGCCAGCAGTGTGGGACTAGCGGGAGCCAGCTCCTACGAGCAGTACTTC.

The J gene is TRBJ2-5, the V gene TRBV19; D is unresolved. CDR3 length equals 12 residues. CDR1 LNHDA and CDR2 SQIVND come from the germline V gene (reference sequence). Trimming shortened V by 5 bases and J by 1 base, and 5 bases separated the two germline ends. The CDR3 nucleotides read TGTGCCAGTAGTCCGGGCCAAGAGACCCAGTACTTC. It specifies CASSPGQETQYF.

The CDR3 spells CASSAAGTSGLGNEQFF. CDR3 in DNA: TGTGCCAGCAGCGCCGCCGGGACTAGCGGGCTTGGAAATGAGCAGTTCTTC. This chain links TRBV7-9 with TRBJ2-1; 12 positions match TRBD2. Germline CDR1 is SEHNR and CDR2 is FQNEAQ (reference sequence). The CDR3 extends over 17 amino acids. Unmatched junction bases numbered 12, after V lost 5 bases and J lost 7 bases.

V and J are TRBV28 and TRBJ2-7, with D unclear. Germline CDR1 reads MDHEN; CDR2 reads SYDVKM. CDR3 length: 13 residues. V was clipped by 5 bases and J by 2 bases, with 10 bases between them. Here the CDR3 reads CASSPGSPYEQYF. CDR3 DNA sequence: TGTGCCAGCAGTCCCGGGTCCCCCTACGAGCAGTACTTC. The complete variable domain, with remaining parts taken from reference TRBV28 and TRBJ2-7, reads DVKVTQSSRYLVKRTGEKVFLECVQDMDHENMFWYRQDPGLGLRLIYFSYDVKMKEKGDIPEGYSVSREKKERFSLILESASTNQTSMYLCASSPGSPYEQYFGPGTRLTVT.

The gene calls are TRBV9 and TRBJ1-2; TRBD1 agrees at 10 bases. The V segment lost 2 bases and the J segment 3 bases; nucleotides outside the gene matches: 4. This CDR3 has 15 residues. The germline gives CDR1 SGDLS, CDR2 YYNGEE. CDR3 sequence reads: CASSVSGTGDYGYTF. The CDR3 bases are TGTGCCAGCAGCGTTTCCGGGACAGGGGACTATGGCTACACCTTC. The full variable domain, with the rest looked up from reference TRBV9 and TRBJ1-2, is DSGVTQTPKHLITATGQRVTLRCSPRSGDLSVYWYQQSLDQGLQFLIQYYNGEERAKGNILERFSAQQFPDLHSELNLSSLELGDSALYFCASSVSGTGDYGYTFGSGTRLTVV.

The chain recombines TRBV6-5 with TRBJ1-5, with TRBD1 identical over 9 bases. V was clipped by 2 bases and J by 7 bases; unmatched bases: 9. This CDR3 has 16 amino acids. CDR1 and CDR2 (germline): MNHEY, SVGAGI. The CDR3 reads CASSYPRTGARQPQHF. DNA of the CDR3: TGTGCCAGCAGTTACCCGAGGACAGGGGCGCGACAGCCCCAGCATTTT.

The CDR3 DNA reads TGTGCCACCGTTTCCGGTAGCGGTCTGTACTACGAGCAGTACTTC. This translates into CATVSGSGLYYEQYF. J is TRBJ2-7 and V is TRBV28; D is perhaps TRBD2 (6 bases). Germline V gene sequence: CDR1 MDHEN, CDR2 SYDVKM. The germline V and J ends were trimmed by 10 bases and 3 bases, with 22 bases remaining between them. The CDR3 is made up of 15 amino acids.

This clone has just a few counts. The chain couples TRBV9 to TRBJ2-2; D is unresolved. Trimming shortened V by 4 bases and J by 5 bases, and 9 bases separated the two germline ends. CDR3 length: 13 residues. The germline gives CDR1 SGDLS, CDR2 YYNGEE. CDR3 DNA sequence: TGTGCCAGCAGCACTAACCCAACCGGGGAGCTGTTTTTT. This encodes CASSTNPTGELFF.

V usage is TRBV28 and J usage is TRBJ1-5; TRBD1 agrees at 7 bases. Germline CDR1 and CDR2: MDHEN and SYDVKM. This CDR3 is built from 16 residues. V shed 4 bases, J shed 0 bases, and the junction held 6 bases outside the gene matches. The CDR3 protein is CASSSGGVYSNQPQHF. The CDR3 DNA reads as TGTGCCAGCAGTTCAGGGGGTGTCTATAGCAATCAGCCCCAGCATTTT.

This chain links TRBV4-2 with TRBJ2-2, with a possible D match to TRBD1 (6 bases). The V gene lost 5 bases and the J gene lost 1 base, with 8 bases spanning the gap. This CDR3 is built from 14 residues. Per germline, CDR1 LGHNA and CDR2 YNFKEQ. The DNA of the CDR3 is TGTGCCAGCAGCACACAGGGGAACACCGGGGAGCTGTTTTTT. Its translation is CASSTQGNTGELFF.